The 9 T cell receptor beta chains below all came from one sample that was sequenced in a study of cytomegalovirus exposure and HLA in healthy donors. Profiled with immunoSEQ multiplex PCR; TCRdb holds only in-frame clones, not every one. The sample contains 130,000 or so clones, over 85% of which appear only once. Material: PBMCs. The receptor source for this set is a man aged 30 to 45 in good health and CMV-seronegative.

This chain's CDR3 is CASSLQGTASTDTQYF. As DNA, the CDR3 is TGTGCCAGCAGTTTACAGGGAACTGCTAGCACAGATACGCAGTATTTT. The rearrangement uses TRBV28 and TRBJ2-3; weak D call: TRBD1 (5 bases). The CDR3 is 16 residues long. Between the trimmed V and J ends, which lost 2 bases and 0 bases, there was a span of 12 bases. Germline CDR1 MDHEN, CDR2 SYDVKM. The whole variable domain, remainder taken from reference TRBV28 and TRBJ2-3, is DVKVTQSSRYLVKRTGEKVFLECVQDMDHENMFWYRQDPGLGLRLIYFSYDVKMKEKGDIPEGYSVSREKKERFSLILESASTNQTSMYLCASSLQGTASTDTQYFGPGTRLTVL.

This clone appeared a single time. The chain has TRBV2 and TRBJ2-3; 12 positions match TRBD2. J was trimmed by 3 bases and V by 7 bases; bases with no gene match: 5. The CDR3 totals 15 residues. Germline V lookup: CDR1 SNHLY, CDR2 FYNNEI. CDR3 bases: TGTGCCAGCACTATGACTAGCGGGGGAACAGATACGCAGTATTTT. It is translated as CASTMTSGGTDTQYF.

The rearrangement joins TRBV5-6 to TRBJ1-1; D is unresolved. The CDR3 has 16 amino acids. Germline V gives CDR1 SGHDT, CDR2 YYEEEE. V lost 0 bases to trimming and J lost 1 base, with 13 bases between them. The CDR3 DNA reads TGTGCCAGCAGCTTGGCCGAGAGGTTCGGGAACACTGAAGCTTTCTTT. It encodes CASSLAERFGNTEAFF.

The chain uses TRBV4-3 and TRBJ1-5; unclear D gene. The CDR3 covers 16 residues. Germline CDR1 and CDR2: LGHNA and YSLEER. V dropped 0 bases and J dropped 1 base, with 10 bases sitting between them. In DNA, the CDR3 is TGCGCCAGCAGCCAAGATTTGGAGCCGAGCAATCAGCCCCAGCATTTT. Encoded protein: CASSQDLEPSNQPQHF.

The chain carries TRBV5-1 and TRBJ2-6, with D maybe TRBD1 (5 bases). CDR1 SGHRS and CDR2 YFSETQ come from the germline V gene. The V gene lost 4 bases and the J gene lost 2 bases, with 7 bases spanning the gap. The CDR3 length is 14 residues. In nucleotides, the CDR3 is TGCGCCAGCAGCCAAGGGGCTGGGGCCAACGTCCTGACTTTC. This encodes CASSQGAGANVLTF.

At least ten counts were recorded for this clone. The chain couples TRBV7-9 to TRBJ1-2; TRBD1 is a possible D gene (6 bases). The CDR3 is 14 amino acids. Germline V gene sequence: CDR1 SEHNR, CDR2 FQNEAQ (reference sequence). V was pared by 1 base and J by 4 bases, with 10 bases between. The DNA for the CDR3 is TGTGCCAGCAGCTTAGAACAGGGAGCCTATGGCTACACCTTC. Its protein is CASSLEQGAYGYTF.

This clone was seen a few times. This could be a read error, since a much larger clone is one nucleotide away. The chain has TRBV11-2 and TRBJ1-2; 9 bases fit TRBD1. Germline CDR1 SGHAT, CDR2 FQNNGV. This CDR3 contains 13 residues. The trim removed 5 bases at V and 6 bases at J, leaving 4 bases unmatched. CDR3 in DNA: TGTGCCAGCAGCCTCGGGACAGGGCATGGCTACACCTTC. The encoded protein is CASSLGTGHGYTF.

This chain uses TRBV9 with TRBJ1-4, with D tentatively TRBD1 (5 bases). The CDR3 loop spans 15 amino acids. Per the germline V gene, CDR1 is SGDLS and CDR2 is YYNGEE. The ends were cut back, 3 bases at V and 5 bases at J, with 14 bases in the middle. CDR3 region: CASSGGAYRNEKLFF. In DNA form, the CDR3 reads TGTGCCAGCAGCGGCGGGGCTTATCGAAATGAAAAACTGTTTTTT.

V usage is TRBV2 and J usage is TRBJ1-5; 12 bases are shared with TRBD1. CDR1 and CDR2 (germline): SNHLY, FYNNEI. V lost 4 bases to trimming and J lost 3 bases; unmatched junction nucleotides: 4. The CDR3 loop spans 16 amino acids. This chain's CDR3 is CASSGDRGHFNQPQHF. CDR3 bases: TGTGCCAGCAGTGGGGACAGGGGGCATTTCAATCAGCCCCAGCATTTT.